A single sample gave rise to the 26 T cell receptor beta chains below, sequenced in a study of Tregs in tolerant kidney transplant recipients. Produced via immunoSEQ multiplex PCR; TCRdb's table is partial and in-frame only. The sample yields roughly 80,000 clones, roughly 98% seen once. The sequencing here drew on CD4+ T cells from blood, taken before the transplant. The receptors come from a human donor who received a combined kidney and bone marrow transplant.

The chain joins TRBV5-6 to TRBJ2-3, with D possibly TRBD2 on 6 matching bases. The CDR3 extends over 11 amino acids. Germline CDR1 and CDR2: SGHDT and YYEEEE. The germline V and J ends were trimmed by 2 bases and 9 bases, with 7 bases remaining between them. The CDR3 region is CASSFSGTQYF. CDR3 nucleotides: TGTGCCAGCAGCTTTAGCGGAACGCAGTATTTT.

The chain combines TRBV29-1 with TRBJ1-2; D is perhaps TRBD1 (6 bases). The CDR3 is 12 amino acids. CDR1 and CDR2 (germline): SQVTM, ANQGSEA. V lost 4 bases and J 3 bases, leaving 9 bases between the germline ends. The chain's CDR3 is CSVGSGDYGYTF. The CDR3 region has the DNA TGCAGCGTTGGGTCAGGGGACTATGGCTACACCTTC.

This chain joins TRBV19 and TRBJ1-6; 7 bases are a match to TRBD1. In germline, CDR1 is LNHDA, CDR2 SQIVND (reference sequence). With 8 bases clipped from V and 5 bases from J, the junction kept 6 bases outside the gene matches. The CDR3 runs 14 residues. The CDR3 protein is CASAGQPHNSPLHF. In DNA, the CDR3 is TGTGCCAGTGCGGGACAGCCCCATAATTCACCCCTCCACTTT. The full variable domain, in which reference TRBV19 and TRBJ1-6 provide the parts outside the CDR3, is DGGITQSPKYLFRKEGQNVTLSCEQNLNHDAMYWYRQDPGQGLRLIYYSQIVNDFQKGDIAEGYSVSREKKESFPLTVTSAQKNPTAFYLCASAGQPHNSPLHFGNGTRLTVT.

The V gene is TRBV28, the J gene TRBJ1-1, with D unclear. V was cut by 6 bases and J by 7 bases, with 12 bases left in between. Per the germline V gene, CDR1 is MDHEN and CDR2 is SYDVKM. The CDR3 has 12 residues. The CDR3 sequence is CASSLPGIEAFF. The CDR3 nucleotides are TGTGCCAGCAGCCTCCCCGGGATTGAAGCTTTCTTT.

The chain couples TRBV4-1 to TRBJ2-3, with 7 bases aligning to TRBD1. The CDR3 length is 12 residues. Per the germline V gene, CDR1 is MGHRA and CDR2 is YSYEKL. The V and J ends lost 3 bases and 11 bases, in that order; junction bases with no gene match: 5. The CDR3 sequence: CASSHDRERQYF. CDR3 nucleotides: TGCGCCAGCAGCCACGACAGGGAAAGGCAGTATTTT.

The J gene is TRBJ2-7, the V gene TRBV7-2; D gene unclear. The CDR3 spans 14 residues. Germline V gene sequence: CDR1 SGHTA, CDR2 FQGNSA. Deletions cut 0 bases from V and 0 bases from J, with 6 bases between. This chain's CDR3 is CASSLALSSYEQYF. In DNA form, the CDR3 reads TGTGCCAGCAGCTTAGCCCTTAGCTCCTACGAGCAGTACTTC.

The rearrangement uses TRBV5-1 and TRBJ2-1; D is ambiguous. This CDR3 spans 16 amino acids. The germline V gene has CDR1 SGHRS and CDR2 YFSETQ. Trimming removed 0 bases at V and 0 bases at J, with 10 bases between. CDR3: CASSLAPVSSYNEQFF. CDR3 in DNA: TGCGCCAGCAGCTTGGCCCCAGTCAGCTCCTACAATGAGCAGTTCTTC.

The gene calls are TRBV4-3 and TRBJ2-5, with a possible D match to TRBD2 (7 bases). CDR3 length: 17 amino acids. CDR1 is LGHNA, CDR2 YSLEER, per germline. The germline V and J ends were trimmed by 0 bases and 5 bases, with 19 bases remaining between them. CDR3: CASSQDHRAGRVETQYF. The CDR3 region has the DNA TGCGCCAGCAGCCAAGATCACAGGGCAGGGAGGGTCGAGACCCAGTACTTC.

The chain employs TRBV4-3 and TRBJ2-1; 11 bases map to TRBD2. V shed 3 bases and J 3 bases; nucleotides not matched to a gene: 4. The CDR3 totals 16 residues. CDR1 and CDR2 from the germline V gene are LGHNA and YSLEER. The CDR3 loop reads CASSHLTSGDYNEQFF. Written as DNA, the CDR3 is TGCGCCAGCAGCCATCTGACTAGCGGGGACTACAATGAGCAGTTCTTC.

The CDR3 nucleotides are TGTGCCAGCAGCTTAACCGACAAGACCGGGGAGCTGTTTTTT. This sequence encodes CASSLTDKTGELFF. The rearrangement joins TRBV7-3 to TRBJ2-2; D is unclear. CDR3 length: 14 residues. Germline-derived CDR1 and CDR2 are SGHTA and FQGTGA. V lost 0 bases and J 5 bases, leaving 7 bases between the germline ends.

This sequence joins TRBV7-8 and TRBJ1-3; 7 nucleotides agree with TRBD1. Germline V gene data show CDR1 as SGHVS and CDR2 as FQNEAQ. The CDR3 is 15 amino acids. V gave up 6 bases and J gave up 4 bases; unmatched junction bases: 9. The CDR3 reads CASRPQGFLGNTIYF. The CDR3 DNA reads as TGTGCCAGCAGACCACAGGGGTTCCTGGGAAACACCATATATTTT.

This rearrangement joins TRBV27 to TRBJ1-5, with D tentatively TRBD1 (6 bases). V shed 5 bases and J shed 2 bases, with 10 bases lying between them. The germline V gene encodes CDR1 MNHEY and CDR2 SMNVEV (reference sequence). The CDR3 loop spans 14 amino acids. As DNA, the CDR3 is TGTGCCAGCAGTCAATACAGGGGCAATCAGCCCCAGCATTTT. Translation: CASSQYRGNQPQHF.

The CDR3 reads CASSIRQDLAKNIQYF. Written as DNA, the CDR3 is TGTGCCAGTAGTATCCGGCAGGATCTAGCCAAAAACATTCAGTACTTC. This chain links TRBV19 with TRBJ2-4; D gene ambiguous. V shed 3 bases and J shed 0 bases, with 12 bases lying between them. The CDR3 runs to 16 residues. Looked up from germline, CDR1 is LNHDA and CDR2 is SQIVND (reference sequence).

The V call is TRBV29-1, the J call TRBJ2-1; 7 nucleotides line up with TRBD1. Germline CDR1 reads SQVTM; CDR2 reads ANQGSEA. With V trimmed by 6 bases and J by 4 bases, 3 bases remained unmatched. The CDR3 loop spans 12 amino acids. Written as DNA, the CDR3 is TGCAGCGTGGGACAGAGATACAATGAGCAGTTCTTC. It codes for CSVGQRYNEQFF.

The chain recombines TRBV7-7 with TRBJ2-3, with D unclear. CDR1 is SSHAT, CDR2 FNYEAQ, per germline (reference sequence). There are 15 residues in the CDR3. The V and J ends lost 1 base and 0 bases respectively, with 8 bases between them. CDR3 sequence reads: CASSLVGSSTDTQYF. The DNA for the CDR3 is TGTGCCAGCAGCTTAGTTGGCTCTAGCACAGATACGCAGTATTTT. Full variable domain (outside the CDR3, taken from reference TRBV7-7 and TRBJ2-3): GAGVSQSPRYKVTKRGQDVTLRCDPISSHATLYWYQQALGQGPEFLTYFNYEAQPDKSGLPSDRFSAERPEGSISTLTIQRTEQRDSAMYRCASSLVGSSTDTQYFGPGTRLTVL.

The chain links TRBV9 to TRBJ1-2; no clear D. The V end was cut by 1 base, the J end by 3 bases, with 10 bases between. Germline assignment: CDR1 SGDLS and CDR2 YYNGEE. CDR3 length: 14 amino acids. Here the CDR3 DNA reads TGTGCCAGCAGCGTAAGTGGAGGAGACTATGGCTACACCTTC. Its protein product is CASSVSGGDYGYTF.

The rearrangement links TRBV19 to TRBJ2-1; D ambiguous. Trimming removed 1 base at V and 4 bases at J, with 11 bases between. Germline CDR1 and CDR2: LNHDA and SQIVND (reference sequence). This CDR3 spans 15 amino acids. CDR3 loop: CASSIGLVPYNEQFF. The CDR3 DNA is TGTGCCAGTAGTATAGGACTTGTCCCATACAATGAGCAGTTCTTC.

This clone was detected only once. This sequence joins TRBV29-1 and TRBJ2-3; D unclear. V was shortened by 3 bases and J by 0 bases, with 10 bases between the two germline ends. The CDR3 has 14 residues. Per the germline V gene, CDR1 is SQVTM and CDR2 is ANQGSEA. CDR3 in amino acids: CSVEGKPSTDTQYF. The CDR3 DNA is TGCAGCGTTGAGGGCAAACCGAGCACAGATACGCAGTATTTT.

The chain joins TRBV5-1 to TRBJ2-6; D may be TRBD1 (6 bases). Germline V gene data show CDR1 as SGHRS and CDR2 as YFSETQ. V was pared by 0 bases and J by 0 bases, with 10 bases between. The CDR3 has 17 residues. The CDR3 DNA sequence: TGCGCCAGCAGCTTGGACAGGGCCGCCTCTGGGGCCAACGTCCTGACTTTC. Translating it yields CASSLDRAASGANVLTF.

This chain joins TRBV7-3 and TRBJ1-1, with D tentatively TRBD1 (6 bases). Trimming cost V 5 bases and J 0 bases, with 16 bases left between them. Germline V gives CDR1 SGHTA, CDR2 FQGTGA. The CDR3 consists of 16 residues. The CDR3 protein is CASSQGTPVMNTEAFF. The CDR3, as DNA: TGTGCCAGCAGCCAAGGGACACCCGTTATGAACACTGAAGCTTTCTTT.

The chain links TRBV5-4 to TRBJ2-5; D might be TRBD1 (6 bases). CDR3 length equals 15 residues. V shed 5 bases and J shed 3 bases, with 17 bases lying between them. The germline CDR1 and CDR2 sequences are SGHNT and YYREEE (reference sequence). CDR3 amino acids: CASRGAVGLKETQYF. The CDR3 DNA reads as TGTGCCAGCAGGGGGGCGGTGGGGCTAAAAGAGACCCAGTACTTC.

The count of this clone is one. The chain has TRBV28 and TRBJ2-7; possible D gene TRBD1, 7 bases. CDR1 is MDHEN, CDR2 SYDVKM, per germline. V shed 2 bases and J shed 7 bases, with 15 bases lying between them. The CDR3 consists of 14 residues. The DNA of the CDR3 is TGTGCCAGCAGTTTAATTGCAGGGGGGCGGGAGCAGTACTTC. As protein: CASSLIAGGREQYF. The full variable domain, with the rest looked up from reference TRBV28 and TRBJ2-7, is DVKVTQSSRYLVKRTGEKVFLECVQDMDHENMFWYRQDPGLGLRLIYFSYDVKMKEKGDIPEGYSVSREKKERFSLILESASTNQTSMYLCASSLIAGGREQYFGPGTRLTVT.

The CDR3 coding sequence is TGCAGTGCTAGCCCGCAAGAGACCCAGTACTTC. Translating gives CSASPQETQYF. The chain has TRBV20-1 and TRBJ2-5; no reliable D call. The CDR3 sequence is 11 residues long. Per germline, CDR1 DFQATT and CDR2 SNEGSKA (reference sequence). V was shortened by 3 bases and J by 2 bases, with 4 bases between the two germline ends.

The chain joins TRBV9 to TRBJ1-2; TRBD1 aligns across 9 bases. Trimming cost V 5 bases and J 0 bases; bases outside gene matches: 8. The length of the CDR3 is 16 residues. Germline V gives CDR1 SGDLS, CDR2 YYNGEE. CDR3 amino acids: CASRQDRGRANYGYTF. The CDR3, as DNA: TGTGCCAGCAGACAGGACAGGGGAAGAGCTAACTATGGCTACACCTTC.

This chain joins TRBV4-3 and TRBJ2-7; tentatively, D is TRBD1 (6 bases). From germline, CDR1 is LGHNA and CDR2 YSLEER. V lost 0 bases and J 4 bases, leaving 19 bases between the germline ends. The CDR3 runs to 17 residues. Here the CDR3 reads CASSQDIKYRERYEQYF. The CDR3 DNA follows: TGCGCCAGCAGCCAAGATATTAAGTACAGGGAGAGGTACGAGCAGTACTTC.

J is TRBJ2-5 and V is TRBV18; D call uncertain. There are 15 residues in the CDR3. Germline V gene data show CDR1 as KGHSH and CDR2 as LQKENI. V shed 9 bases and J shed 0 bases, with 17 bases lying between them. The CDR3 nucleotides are TGTGCCAGGGTTAGACATACCTGGTACCAAGAGACCCAGTACTTC. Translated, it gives CARVRHTWYQETQYF.